This entry lists 10 T cell receptor beta chains sequenced from one sample in a study of shared clonotypes between healthy human individuals. Naive CD8 cells lacked CD45RO, underwent positive selection for CCR7 and left out terminally differentiated effector memory CD45RA+ cells. Sequencing was performed with immunoSEQ multiplex PCR; in TCRdb, only in-frame clones are kept and a portion is missing. This sample yields 750,000 to 1,000,000 clones, of which about 91% are seen a single time; around 24% belongs to the top ten. Input material: naive CD8+ T cells sorted from blood. The receptors stem from a man younger than 40 in good health.

The genes are TRBV10-3 and TRBJ2-1; 7 positions match TRBD1. The CDR3 totals 15 residues. V lost 3 bases to trimming and J lost 10 bases; unmatched junction nucleotides: 12. Per germline, CDR1 ENHRY and CDR2 SYGVKD. CDR3 in DNA: TGTGCCATCAGTGAAACGCTAGCAGGGGGAAAGGAGCAGTTCTTC. Translation: CAISETLAGGKEQFF.

Note on this clone: One junction end does not reproduce the germline sequence, and a read error may be involved. This sequence joins TRBV6-5 and TRBJ2-4; D gene uncertain. CDR3 size: 15 residues. In germline, CDR1 is MNHEY, CDR2 SVGAGI. CDR3 region: CASSYSTEAKNIQYF. The DNA of the CDR3 is TGTGCCAGCAGTTACTCGACTGAGGCCAAGAACATTCAGTACTTC.

The chain combines TRBV30 with TRBJ2-5; D may be TRBD1 or TRBD2 (6 bases each). This CDR3 has 14 residues. The germline gives CDR1 GTSNPN, CDR2 SVGIG (reference sequence). The V and J ends lost 5 bases and 5 bases respectively, with 18 bases between them. The CDR3 DNA reads as TGTGCCTGGGCCGGGGGCGCTTTTGTGGAGACCCAGTACTTC. The encoded protein is CAWAGGAFVETQYF.

The rearrangement links TRBV7-9 to TRBJ1-5; D uncertain. Germline loops: CDR1 SEHNR, CDR2 FQNEAQ (reference sequence). The V end was cut by 4 bases, the J end by 4 bases, with 5 bases between. CDR3 length: 12 residues. The CDR3 loop reads CASSWENQPQHF. The CDR3 DNA is TGTGCCAGCAGCTGGGAGAATCAGCCCCAGCATTTT.

This chain's CDR3 is CASSPENLGYEQYF. CDR3 DNA sequence: TGTGCCAGCAGCCCCGAGAACCTCGGCTACGAGCAGTACTTC. V usage is TRBV5-6 and J usage is TRBJ2-7, with D unclear. The CDR3 loop spans 14 amino acids. The germline V and J ends were trimmed by 4 bases and 3 bases, with 14 bases remaining between them. The germline gives CDR1 SGHDT, CDR2 YYEEEE.

This chain joins TRBV28 and TRBJ1-5; weak D call: TRBD1 (5 bases). The ends were cut back, 1 base at V and 4 bases at J, with 11 bases in the middle. This CDR3 spans 15 amino acids. The V gene's germline CDR1 is MDHEN and CDR2 SYDVKM. As DNA, the CDR3 is TGTGCCAGCAGTTTATATAGAGACAGTAATCAGCCCCAGCATTTT. It codes for CASSLYRDSNQPQHF.

The J gene is TRBJ2-4, the V gene TRBV27; the match to TRBD2 covers 8 bases. Germline lookup yields CDR1 MNHEY and CDR2 SMNVEV (reference sequence). The CDR3 extends over 16 amino acids. V dropped 2 bases and J dropped 3; count of bases not matched to a gene: 6. The CDR3 nucleotides read TGTGCCAGCAGTTTACGTCGGGAGGGGGGCAAAAACATTCAGTACTTC. Translation: CASSLRREGGKNIQYF.

This sequence joins TRBV29-1 and TRBJ2-2; D is perhaps TRBD1 or TRBD2 (5 bases each). The ends were cut back, 7 bases at V and 0 bases at J, with 9 bases in the middle. The CDR3 has 13 amino acids. The germline V gene encodes CDR1 SQVTM and CDR2 ANQGSEA. The CDR3 loop reads CSGWGSNTGELFF. The CDR3 nucleotides are TGCAGCGGGTGGGGGTCGAACACCGGGGAGCTGTTTTTT.

CDR3 DNA sequence: TGTGCCAGCACCCCATATGCCGGGACAGACAATGAGCAGTTCTTC. Protein sequence: CASTPYAGTDNEQFF. V usage is TRBV4-2 and J usage is TRBJ2-1; 7 bases align to TRBD1. This CDR3 comprises 15 residues. Per germline, CDR1 LGHNA and CDR2 YNFKEQ. J was trimmed by 5 bases and V by 7 bases; bases with no gene match: 11.

V is TRBV9 and J is TRBJ2-3; 8 nucleotides align to TRBD2. Germline V lookup: CDR1 SGDLS, CDR2 YYNGEE. This CDR3 comprises 17 residues. The ends lost 3 bases at V and 3 bases at J; junction bases unmatched: 12. Written as DNA, the CDR3 is TGTGCCAGCAGCGAGGGTCCCGGGACTAGTAAAACAGATACGCAGTATTTT. It specifies CASSEGPGTSKTDTQYF.